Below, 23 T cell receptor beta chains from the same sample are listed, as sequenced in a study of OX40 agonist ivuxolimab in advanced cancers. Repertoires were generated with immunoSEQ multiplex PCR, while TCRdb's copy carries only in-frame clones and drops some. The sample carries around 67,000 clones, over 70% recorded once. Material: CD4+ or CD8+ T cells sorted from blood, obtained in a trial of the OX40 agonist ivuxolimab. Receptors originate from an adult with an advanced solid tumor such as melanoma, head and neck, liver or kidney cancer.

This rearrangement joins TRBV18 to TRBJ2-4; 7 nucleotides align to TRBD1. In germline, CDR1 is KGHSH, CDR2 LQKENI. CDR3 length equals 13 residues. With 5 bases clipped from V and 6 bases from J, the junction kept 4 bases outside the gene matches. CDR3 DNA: TGTGCCAGCTCAGCCGGGACAGCAAACATTCAGTACTTC. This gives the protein CASSAGTANIQYF.

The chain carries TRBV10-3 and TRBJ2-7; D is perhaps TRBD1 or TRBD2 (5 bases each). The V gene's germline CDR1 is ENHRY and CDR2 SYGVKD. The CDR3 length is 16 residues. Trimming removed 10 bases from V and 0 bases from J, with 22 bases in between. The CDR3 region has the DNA TGTGCCACCAAGGTGTCCGCAGGGACGAGCTCCTACGAGCAGTACTTC. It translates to CATKVSAGTSSYEQYF.

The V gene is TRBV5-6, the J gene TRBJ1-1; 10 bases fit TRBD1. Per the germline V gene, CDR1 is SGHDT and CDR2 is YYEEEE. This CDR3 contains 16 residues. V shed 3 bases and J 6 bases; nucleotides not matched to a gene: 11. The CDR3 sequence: CASSSQGQGLIAEAFF. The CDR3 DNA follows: TGTGCCAGCAGCTCACAGGGACAGGGGCTCATAGCTGAAGCTTTCTTT.

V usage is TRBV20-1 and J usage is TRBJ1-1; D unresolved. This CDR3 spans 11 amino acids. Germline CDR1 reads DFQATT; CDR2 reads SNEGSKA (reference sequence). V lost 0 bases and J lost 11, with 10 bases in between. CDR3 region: CSARDSIRAFF. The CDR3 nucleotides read TGCAGTGCTAGAGATTCGATAAGGGCTTTCTTT.

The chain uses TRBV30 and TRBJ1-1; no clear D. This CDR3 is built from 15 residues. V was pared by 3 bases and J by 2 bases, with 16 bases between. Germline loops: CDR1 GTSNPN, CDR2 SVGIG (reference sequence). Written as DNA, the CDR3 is TGTGCCTGGAGCGGTTTTGGAAGAGCAAACACTGAAGCTTTCTTT. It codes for CAWSGFGRANTEAFF. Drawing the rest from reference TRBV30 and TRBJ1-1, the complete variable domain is SQTIHQWPATLVQPVGSPLSLECTVEGTSNPNLYWYRQAAGRGLQLLFYSVGIGQISSEVPQNLSASRPQDRQFILSSKKLLLSDSGFYLCAWSGFGRANTEAFFGQGTRLTVV.

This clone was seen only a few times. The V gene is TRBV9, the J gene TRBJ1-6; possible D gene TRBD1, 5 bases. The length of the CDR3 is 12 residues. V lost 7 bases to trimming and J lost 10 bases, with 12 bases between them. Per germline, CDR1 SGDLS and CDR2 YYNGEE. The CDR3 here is CASGTGRSPLHF. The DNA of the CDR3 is TGTGCCAGCGGTACAGGACGATCACCCCTCCACTTT.

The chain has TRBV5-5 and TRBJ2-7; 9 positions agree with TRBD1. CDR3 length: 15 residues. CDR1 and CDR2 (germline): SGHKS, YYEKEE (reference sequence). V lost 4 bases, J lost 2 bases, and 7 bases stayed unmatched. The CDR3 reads CASSVGGTGTYEQYF. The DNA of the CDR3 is TGTGCCAGCAGCGTGGGCGGGACAGGGACCTACGAGCAGTACTTC.

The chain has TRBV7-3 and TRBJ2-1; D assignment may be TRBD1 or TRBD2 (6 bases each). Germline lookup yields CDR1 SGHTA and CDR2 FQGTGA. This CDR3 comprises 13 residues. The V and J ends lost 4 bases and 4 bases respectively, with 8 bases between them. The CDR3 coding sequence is TGTGCCAGCAGCTCGGGGGCGTACAATGAGCAGTTCTTC. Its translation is CASSSGAYNEQFF.

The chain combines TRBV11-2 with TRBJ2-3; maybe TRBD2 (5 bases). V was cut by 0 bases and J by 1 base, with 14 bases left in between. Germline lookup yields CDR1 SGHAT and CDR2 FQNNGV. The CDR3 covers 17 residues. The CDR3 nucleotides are TGTGCCAGCAGCTTAGACTGGAGGCGACTCGGCACAGATACGCAGTATTTT. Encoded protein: CASSLDWRRLGTDTQYF.

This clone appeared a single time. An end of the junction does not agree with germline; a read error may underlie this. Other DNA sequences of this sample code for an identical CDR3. CDR3 nucleotide sequence: TGTGCCAGCACCGGGGCGAGGGGGTACGAACAGTACTTC. The encoded protein is CASTGARGYEQYF. The chain links TRBV5-6 to TRBJ2-7, with D maybe TRBD1 (6 bases). Germline CDR1 SGHDT, CDR2 YYEEEE. CDR3 length equals 13 residues.

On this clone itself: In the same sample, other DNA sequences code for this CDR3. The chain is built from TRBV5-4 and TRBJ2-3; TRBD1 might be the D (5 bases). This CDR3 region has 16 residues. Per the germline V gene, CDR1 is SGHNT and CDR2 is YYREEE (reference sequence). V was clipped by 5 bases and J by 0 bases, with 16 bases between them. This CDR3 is CASSPRVIASTDTQYF. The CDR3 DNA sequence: TGTGCCAGCAGTCCCAGGGTGATAGCCAGCACAGATACGCAGTATTTT.

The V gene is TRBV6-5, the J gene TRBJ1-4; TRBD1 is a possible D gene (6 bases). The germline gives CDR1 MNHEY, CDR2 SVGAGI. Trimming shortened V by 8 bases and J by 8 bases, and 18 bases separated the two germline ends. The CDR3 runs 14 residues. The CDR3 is CASSRGAPREKLFF. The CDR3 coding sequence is TGTGCCAGCTCAAGGGGGGCGCCGAGGGAAAAACTGTTTTTT.

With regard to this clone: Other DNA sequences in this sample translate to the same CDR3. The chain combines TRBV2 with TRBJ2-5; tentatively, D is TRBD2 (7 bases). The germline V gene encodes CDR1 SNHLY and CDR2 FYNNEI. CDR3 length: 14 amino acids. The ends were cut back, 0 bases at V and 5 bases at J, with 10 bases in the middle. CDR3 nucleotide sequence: TGTGCCAGCAGTGAAGCGGGGGGGGGCGAGACCCAGTACTTC. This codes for CASSEAGGGETQYF. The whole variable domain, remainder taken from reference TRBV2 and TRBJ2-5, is EPEVTQTPSHQVTQMGQEVILRCVPISNHLYFYWYRQILGQKVEFLVSFYNNEISEKSEIFDDQFSVERPDGSNFTLKIRSTKLEDSAMYFCASSEAGGGETQYFGPGTRLLVL.

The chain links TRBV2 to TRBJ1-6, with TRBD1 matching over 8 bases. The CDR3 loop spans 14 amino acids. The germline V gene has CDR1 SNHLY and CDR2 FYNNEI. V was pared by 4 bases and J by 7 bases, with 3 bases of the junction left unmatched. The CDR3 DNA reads TGTGCCAGCAGTGTTCAGGGGGCGAATTCACCCCTCCACTTT. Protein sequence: CASSVQGANSPLHF.

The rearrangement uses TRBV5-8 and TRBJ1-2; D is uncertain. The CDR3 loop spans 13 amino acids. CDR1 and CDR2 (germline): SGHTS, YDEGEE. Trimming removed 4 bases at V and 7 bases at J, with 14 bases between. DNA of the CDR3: TGTGCCAGCAGCCAAGAGCGGAGGGCTGGCTACACCTTC. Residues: CASSQERRAGYTF.

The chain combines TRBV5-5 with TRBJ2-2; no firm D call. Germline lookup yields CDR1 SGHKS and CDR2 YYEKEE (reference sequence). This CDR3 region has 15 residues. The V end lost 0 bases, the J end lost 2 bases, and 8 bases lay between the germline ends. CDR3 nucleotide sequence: TGTGCCAGCAGCTTGGAAGGGCAAAACACCGGGGAGCTGTTTTTT. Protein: CASSLEGQNTGELFF.

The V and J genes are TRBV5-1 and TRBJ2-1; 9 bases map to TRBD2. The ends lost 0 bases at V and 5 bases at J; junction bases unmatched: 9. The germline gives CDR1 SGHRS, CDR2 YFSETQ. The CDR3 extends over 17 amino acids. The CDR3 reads CASSLGLAGYHNNEQFF. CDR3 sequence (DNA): TGCGCCAGCAGCTTGGGTCTAGCGGGGTACCACAACAATGAGCAGTTCTTC.

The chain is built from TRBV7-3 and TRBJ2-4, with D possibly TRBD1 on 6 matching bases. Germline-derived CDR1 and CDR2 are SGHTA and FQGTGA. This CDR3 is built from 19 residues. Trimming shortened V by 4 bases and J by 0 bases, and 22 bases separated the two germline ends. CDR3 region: CASSSFPGHPSLAKNIQYF. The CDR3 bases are TGTGCCAGCAGCTCTTTTCCGGGACATCCCTCTTTAGCCAAAAACATTCAGTACTTC.

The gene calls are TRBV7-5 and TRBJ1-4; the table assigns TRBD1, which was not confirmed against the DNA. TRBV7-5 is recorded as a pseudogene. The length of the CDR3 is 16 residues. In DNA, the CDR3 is TGTGTCAGAAGCTTAGAGGGGAGACAGGGCGGTGAAAAACTGTTTTTT. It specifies CVRSLEGRQGGEKLFF.

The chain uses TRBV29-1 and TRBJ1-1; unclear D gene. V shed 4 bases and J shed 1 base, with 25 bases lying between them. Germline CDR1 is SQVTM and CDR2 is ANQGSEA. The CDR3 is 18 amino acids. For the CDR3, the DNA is TGCAGCGTTGCAGTATTTTACGGCTCCACTAGCAGGAACACTGAAGCTTTCTTT. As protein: CSVAVFYGSTSRNTEAFF.

CDR3 bases: TGTGCCAGTAACCGAGGCACTGAAGCTTTCTTT. It is translated as CASNRGTEAFF. The chain uses TRBV19 and TRBJ1-1, with unresolved D. With 7 bases removed from V and 4 bases from J, the gap between germline ends came to 7 bases. The CDR3 extends over 11 amino acids. The V gene's germline CDR1 is LNHDA and CDR2 SQIVND (reference sequence).

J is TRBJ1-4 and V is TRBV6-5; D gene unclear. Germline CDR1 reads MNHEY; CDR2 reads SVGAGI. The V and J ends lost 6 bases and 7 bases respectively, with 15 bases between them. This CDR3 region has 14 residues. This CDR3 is CASSLVRKTEKLFF. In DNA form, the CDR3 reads TGTGCCAGCAGCCTAGTCCGGAAAACTGAAAAACTGTTTTTT.

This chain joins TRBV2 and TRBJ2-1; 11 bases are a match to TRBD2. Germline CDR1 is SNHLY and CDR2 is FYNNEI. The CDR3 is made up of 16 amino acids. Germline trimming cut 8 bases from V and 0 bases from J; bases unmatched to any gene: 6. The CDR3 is CASVRTSGLSYNEQFF. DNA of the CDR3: TGTGCCAGCGTCCGGACTAGCGGGCTCTCCTACAATGAGCAGTTCTTC.